The 27 T cell receptor beta chains presented below share a single source sample, sequenced in a study of T cell repertoires in cytomegalovirus infection. TCRdb re-analysed the reads in MiXCR, keeping a single row per CDR3 protein. The sample lists under 350,000 distinct CDR3 sequences, 9.5% seen once, with around 4.1% in the top ten. Sequencing was done on a sample of PBMCs. These receptors all come from a human donor in good health (CMV status not recorded). Some clones in this sample may be carry-over from other donors' samples.

This chain links TRBV5-6 with TRBJ2-7; 12 bases map to TRBD1. Per germline, CDR1 SGHDT and CDR2 YYEEEE. The length of the CDR3 is 14 residues. V lost 6 bases to trimming and J lost 7 bases; unmatched junction nucleotides: 8. For the CDR3, the DNA is TGTGCCAGCACCGGGGACAGGGGGCCGGGAGAGCAGTACTTC. This gives the protein CASTGDRGPGEQYF.

Comment on this clonotype: A single base separates this from a much larger clone, so it may be a read error. The CDR3 nucleotides are TGTGCCAGCAGTTTATGGTCTAGCGGTTCATTCCAAGAGACCCTGTACTTC. Translating it yields CASSLWSSGSFQETLYF. V and J are TRBV28 and TRBJ2-5, with 7 bases matching TRBD2. This CDR3 contains 17 residues. Germline V gene sequence: CDR1 MDHEN, CDR2 SYDVKM.

The gene calls are TRBV6-8 and TRBJ1-2; no firm D call. The CDR3 loop spans 14 amino acids. V gave up 6 bases and J gave up 5 bases, with 16 bases separating them. The germline CDR1 and CDR2 sequences are MNHGY and SAAAGT. The CDR3 region has the DNA TGTGCCAGCAGAAACGAGAGGGCCCCGTATGGCTACACCTTC. Translating it yields CASRNERAPYGYTF.

This clonotype was seen more than once but under ten times. This chain uses TRBV7-9 with TRBJ2-2; 8 bases are a match to TRBD1. Looked up from germline, CDR1 is SEHNR and CDR2 is FQNEAQ (reference sequence). The junction had 9 bases not matched to a gene; V was cut back by 2 bases and J by 1 base. The length of the CDR3 is 18 residues. This CDR3 reads CASSLPPPGTGNTGELFF. CDR3 coding DNA: TGTGCCAGCAGCTTACCCCCTCCGGGGACAGGGAACACCGGGGAGCTGTTTTTT.

Details on this clonotype: Likely a read error: the CDR3 ends without its conserved phenylalanine or tryptophan. CDR3 amino acids: CASSLGGAGMTGELFY. The CDR3 DNA reads TGTGCCAGCAGCTTAGGGGGTGCGGGTATGACCGGGGAGCTGTTTTAT. The rearrangement uses TRBV7-2 and TRBJ2-2; possible D gene TRBD2, 5 bases. The V end lost 1 base, the J end lost 5 bases, and 14 bases lay between the germline ends. The CDR3 length is 16 residues. Germline CDR1 is SGHTA and CDR2 is FQGNSA.

A few counts support this clonotype. The chain joins TRBV20-1 to TRBJ2-5; TRBD2 might be the D (6 bases). CDR1 DFQATT and CDR2 SNEGSKA come from the germline V gene (reference sequence). This CDR3 contains 14 residues. V was cut by 5 bases and J by 5 bases, with 18 bases left in between. The CDR3 sequence: CSARGRERRETQYF. CDR3 coding DNA: TGCAGTGCTCGGGGCCGGGAGCGCCGGGAGACCCAGTACTTC.

The CDR3 DNA reads TGTGCCAGCAGACGGACAGGAAACAATCAGCCCCAGCATTTT. Translated: CASRRTGNNQPQHF. V is TRBV12-3 or TRBV12-4 and J is TRBJ1-5; TRBD1 matches at 7 bases. The CDR3 sequence is 14 residues long. The trim removed 6 bases at V and 3 bases at J, leaving 5 bases unmatched.

This clonotype was detected ten times or more. J is TRBJ2-2 and V is TRBV7-8, with 9 bases identical to TRBD1. The length of the CDR3 is 15 residues. V trimming: 8 bases; J trimming: 5 bases; junction bases outside the gene matches: 9. CDR1 and CDR2 (germline): SGHVS, FQNEAQ. CDR3 nucleotide sequence: TGTGCCAGCCAAATTTGGACAGGGGTAACCGGGGAGCTGTTTTTT. Translation: CASQIWTGVTGELFF.

The table lists this clonotype with a few counts. V gene TRBV6-2 or TRBV6-3 combines with J gene TRBJ2-5; D is tentatively TRBD1 or TRBD2 (6 bases each). Germline assignment: CDR1 MNHEY and CDR2 SVGEGT. The ends were cut back, 8 bases at V and 5 bases at J, with 18 bases in the middle. The CDR3 length is 14 residues. The chain's CDR3 is CASAYGGGWETQYF. The CDR3 DNA is TGTGCCAGCGCCTACGGAGGGGGTTGGGAGACCCAGTACTTC.

The chain uses TRBV30 and TRBJ2-6; TRBD2 is a possible D gene (7 bases). The CDR3 extends over 16 amino acids. CDR1 is GTSNPN, CDR2 SVGIG, per germline (reference sequence). Trimming left V 4 bases short and J 1 base short, with 14 bases between. The CDR3 coding sequence is TGTGCCTGGACGATGGGAGGGGGGTCTGGGGCCAACGTCCTGACTTTC. This gives the protein CAWTMGGGSGANVLTF.

This clonotype was seen many times. The chain uses TRBV7-7 and TRBJ2-1; a weak D match, TRBD2 (5 bases). This CDR3 has 16 amino acids. In germline, CDR1 is SSHAT, CDR2 FNYEAQ (reference sequence). Trimming took 2 bases from V and 9 from J, leaving 20 bases between them. The chain's CDR3 is CASSLFVRGLGSEQFF. CDR3 DNA sequence: TGTGCCAGCAGCTTATTTGTTCGGGGTCTGGGGAGTGAGCAGTTCTTC.

This clonotype was seen at least ten times. The gene calls are TRBV7-2 and TRBJ2-7; no definite D call. Deletions cut 2 bases from V and 3 bases from J, with 8 bases between. Germline V gene lookup returns CDR1 SGHTA and CDR2 FQGNSA. The CDR3 loop spans 13 amino acids. Here the CDR3 reads CASSLNWNYEQYF. In DNA, the CDR3 is TGTGCCAGCAGCTTAAACTGGAACTACGAGCAGTACTTC.

This clonotype came up many times. The V call is TRBV12-3 or TRBV12-4, the J call TRBJ2-6; D is unclear. Trimming removed 6 bases from V and 0 bases from J, with 18 bases in between. The CDR3 runs to 18 residues. The DNA of the CDR3 is TGTGCCAGCAGCCTTAGCCACATCACACACTCTGGGGCCAACGTCCTGACTTTC. Translated, it gives CASSLSHITHSGANVLTF.

This clonotype was found many times. This sequence joins TRBV28 and TRBJ1-2; 11 bases match TRBD1. The CDR3 spans 18 residues. Per the germline V gene, CDR1 is MDHEN and CDR2 is SYDVKM. V gave up 4 bases and J gave up 5 bases; unmatched junction bases: 15. CDR3 sequence: CASSSHGTGGGRSYGYTF. The CDR3 DNA reads as TGTGCCAGCAGTTCCCATGGGACAGGGGGTGGTAGGAGTTATGGCTACACCTTC.

This clonotype has more than one count but fewer than ten. The rearrangement joins TRBV20-1 to TRBJ2-2; D remains unclear. With 3 bases removed from V and 2 bases from J, the gap between germline ends came to 10 bases. This CDR3 comprises 14 residues. Germline CDR1 reads DFQATT; CDR2 reads SNEGSKA (reference sequence). The CDR3 coding sequence is TGCAGTGCTAGGGTGCAGGCTAACACCGGGGAGCTGTTTTTT. Residues: CSARVQANTGELFF.

This clonotype was picked up many times. The rearrangement joins TRBV7-2 to TRBJ2-3; D perhaps matches TRBD2 (5 bases). CDR1 SGHTA and CDR2 FQGNSA come from the germline V gene. V gave up 3 bases and J gave up 6 bases, with 13 bases separating them. The CDR3 extends over 14 amino acids. This CDR3 is CASSFLSRGDTQYF. The CDR3 coding sequence is TGTGCCAGCAGCTTCCTCTCCCGCGGGGATACGCAGTATTTT.

The chain combines TRBV6-2 or TRBV6-3 with TRBJ2-7; TRBD1 might be the D (5 bases). The V end lost 2 bases, the J end lost 6 bases, and 14 bases lay between the germline ends. The CDR3 contains 14 residues. Germline V lookup: CDR1 MNHEY, CDR2 SVGEGT. CDR3 in amino acids: CASSYGSRVIEQYF. The CDR3 DNA follows: TGTGCCAGCAGTTACGGGTCCAGGGTGATCGAGCAGTACTTC.

This clonotype was counted at least ten times. The chain couples TRBV7-3 to TRBJ2-1, with 9 bases identical to TRBD2. The length of the CDR3 is 17 residues. The germline V gene encodes CDR1 SGHTA and CDR2 FQGTGA. Trimming took 1 base from V and 7 from J; bases not matched to a gene: 11. CDR3 sequence (DNA): TGTGCCAGCAGCTTAATACTGGGCGGGAGGGCAGGGAATGAGCAGTTCTTC. Translation: CASSLILGGRAGNEQFF. The full variable domain, in which reference TRBV7-3 and TRBJ2-1 provide the parts outside the CDR3, is GAGVSQTPSNKVTEKGKYVELRCDPISGHTALYWYRQSLGQGPEFLIYFQGTGAADDSGLPNDRFFAVRPEGSVSTLKIQRTERGDSAVYLCASSLILGGRAGNEQFFGPGTRLTVL.

This clonotype came up a few times. This rearrangement joins TRBV14 to TRBJ2-5; TRBD1 matches at 7 bases. There are 16 residues in the CDR3. Germline CDR1 SGHDN, CDR2 FVKESK. After removal of 1 base from V and 5 bases from J, the junction contained 10 bases not matched to a gene. Here the CDR3 DNA reads TGTGCCAGCAGCCAAGTGGTAAAGGGGGCGCGGGAGACCCAGTACTTC. Translated: CASSQVVKGARETQYF.

This clonotype turned up a few times. This chain uses TRBV7-3 with TRBJ2-2, with TRBD2 matching 13 bases. The CDR3 loop spans 23 amino acids. Germline V gene lookup returns CDR1 SGHTA and CDR2 FQGTGA. V dropped 1 base and J dropped 0; count of bases not matched to a gene: 17. The CDR3 nucleotides read TGTGCCAGCAGCTTAAAGGCCTCCGGGACTAGCGGGACCGAAGGGCCGAACACCGGGGAGCTGTTTTTT. This codes for CASSLKASGTSGTEGPNTGELFF.

The chain links TRBV12-3 or TRBV12-4 to TRBJ1-1, with D possibly being TRBD1 (5 bases). Deletions cut 3 bases from V and 0 bases from J, with 14 bases between. The CDR3 runs 16 residues. Here the CDR3 reads CASSFRQTVMNTEAFF. CDR3 DNA sequence: TGTGCCAGCAGTTTCAGACAGACAGTCATGAACACTGAAGCTTTCTTT.

This clonotype was seen more than once but under ten times. The chain employs TRBV5-1 and TRBJ1-2; TRBD1 matches at 7 bases. V was pared by 0 bases and J by 4 bases, with 3 bases of the junction left unmatched. The CDR3 loop spans 14 amino acids. The germline CDR1 and CDR2 sequences are SGHRS and YFSETQ. The CDR3 nucleotides are TGCGCCAGCAGCTTGGGGGACAGAATCTATGGCTACACCTTC. This codes for CASSLGDRIYGYTF.

This clonotype was counted only a few times. The rearrangement uses TRBV7-8 and TRBJ2-6; D not resolved. The CDR3 sequence is 16 residues long. V dropped 6 bases and J dropped 4 bases, with 16 bases sitting between them. Germline-derived CDR1 and CDR2 are SGHVS and FQNEAQ. This CDR3 reads CASSPVRSLGANVLTF. The CDR3, as DNA: TGTGCCAGCAGTCCCGTTAGGAGCCTCGGGGCCAACGTCCTGACTTTC.

This clonotype was counted at least ten times. V is TRBV7-8 and J is TRBJ2-6, with TRBD1 identical over 10 bases. CDR3 size: 16 residues. V lost 11 bases to trimming and J lost 3 bases; unmatched junction nucleotides: 10. CDR1 is SGHVS, CDR2 FQNEAQ, per germline. Here the CDR3 reads CALGQGTYGGANVLTF. CDR3 in DNA: TGTGCCTTGGGACAGGGGACTTATGGTGGGGCCAACGTCCTGACTTTC. Full variable domain (missing parts from reference TRBV7-8 and TRBJ2-6): GAGVSQSPRYKVAKRGQDVALRCDPISGHVSLFWYQQALGQGPEFLTYFQNEAQLDKSGLPSDRFFAERPEGSVSTLKIQRTQQEDSAVYLCALGQGTYGGANVLTFGAGSRLTVL.

This clonotype was seen repeatedly, ten times or more. The chain joins TRBV7-2 to TRBJ1-6; tentative D call: TRBD1 (5 bases). This CDR3 region has 13 residues. CDR1 and CDR2 from the germline V gene are SGHTA and FQGNSA. V was cut by 1 base and J by 10 bases, with 8 bases left in between. CDR3 in amino acids: CASSLDGDSPLHF. The CDR3 coding sequence is TGTGCCAGCAGCTTAGATGGGGACTCACCCCTCCACTTT.

The rearrangement joins TRBV7-2 to TRBJ2-1; no definite D call. Germline loops: CDR1 SGHTA, CDR2 FQGNSA. The CDR3 covers 14 residues. Trimming pared 1 base from V and 8 bases from J, leaving 12 bases between. Here the CDR3 reads CASSLVSQVHEQFF. DNA for the CDR3: TGTGCCAGCAGCTTAGTCTCCCAGGTCCATGAGCAGTTCTTC.

The chain has TRBV28 and TRBJ2-3; 8 nucleotides line up with TRBD2. Germline V gene data show CDR1 as MDHEN and CDR2 as SYDVKM. Losses at the gene ends were 5 bases for V and 1 base for J; bases not matched to a gene: 5. The CDR3 runs to 15 residues. CDR3 DNA: TGTGCCAGCAGTCCTAGCGGGTGGGGCACAGATACGCAGTATTTT. This gives the protein CASSPSGWGTDTQYF.